This TCR beta chain was found in a study of blood T cell repertoires in COVID-19. Study-level information: The United States, Italy and Spain provided the acute and convalescent COVID-19 samples.

The V gene end was trimmed by 4 bases and the J gene end by 2 bases; junction bases not matched to a gene: 16. The CDR3 is 18 residues long. From germline, CDR1 is LGHNA and CDR2 YNFKEQ. The protocol was immunoSEQ multiplex PCR, while the TCRdb copy is restricted to in-frame clones and leaves out a portion. The table has about 330,000 clones, around 87% seen once; the top ten hold about 5.7%. The age range of participants was 18 to 89 years, with residence in about two dozen US areas. Cohort allocation depended upon clinical history that participants reported. For recovered donors of Cohort 3, there were two negative PCRs, clearance, or symptom resolution.

The V and J genes are TRBV4-2 and TRBJ2-7, with TRBD1 matching 8 bases. This clonotype was sampled from a woman aged 30 to 39 who had recovered from COVID-19. Sequences were obtained from PBMCs or T cells enriched from blood (not recorded which). For the CDR3, the DNA is TGTGCCAGCAGCCCCCTGGGCAGGGGGCCATCCCATACCTACGAGCAGTACTTC. Its protein product is CASSPLGRGPSHTYEQYF.